This is a list of T cell receptor beta chains from one sample in a study of cytomegalovirus exposure and HLA in healthy donors. Libraries were prepared by immunoSEQ multiplex PCR; TCRdb keeps only in-frame clonotypes and omits some of them. The profile shows some 130,000 clones, approximately 80% of them singletons. What was sequenced was PBMCs. The receptor source for this set is a young man in good health and CMV-seronegative. The CDR3 runs from the conserved cysteine through the conserved F or W. D genes are given only for firm matches. The listing skips clone size in some rows; elsewhere it reads once, few, many or a size class.

V	J	size	D	DNA	CDR3
TRBV6-5	TRBJ2-1	-	-	TGTGCCAGCAGTTACGGACAATCAAAGATCAATGAGCAGTTCTTC	CASSYGQSKINEQFF
TRBV7-9	TRBJ1-4	-	TRBD1	TGTGCCAGCAGTTTCGGACAGGGGAATGAAAAACTGTTTTTT	CASSFGQGNEKLFF
TRBV4-2	TRBJ2-1	-	-	TGTGCCAGCAGCCAAGAACGCCCCCTGGGCGGGTCCGGCCGGGCCAATGAGCAGTTCTTC	CASSQERPLGGSGRANEQFF
TRBV6-5	TRBJ2-7	-	TRBD2	TGTGCCAGCAGTTACTTCGGGACTAGCGGGAGCTACGAGCAGTACTTC	CASSYFGTSGSYEQYF
TRBV5-4	TRBJ2-6	-	-	TGTGCCAGCGGCAACCGTATTACCTCTGGGGCCAACGTCCTGACTTTC	CASGNRITSGANVLTF
TRBV6-5	TRBJ2-7	few	-	TGTGCCAGCAGTTCCCCAGGGTGGGAGCAGTACTTC	CASSSPGWEQYF
TRBV28	TRBJ2-1	-	-	TGTGCCAGCACCCCTCCCCCAGGGGCCCCCTCCTACAATGAGCAGTTCTTC	CASTPPPGAPSYNEQFF
TRBV9	TRBJ2-1	-	TRBD2	TGTGCCAGCAGCGTAGGGGGGACTACCCACGGGAATGAGCAGTTCTTC	CASSVGGTTHGNEQFF
TRBV6-1	TRBJ2-7	-	-	TGTGCCAGCAGTGAGCCAAACAGGGACGAGCAGTACTTC	CASSEPNRDEQYF
TRBV9	TRBJ2-1	-	-	TGTGCCTCGGGGGTTGACGCTGAGCAGTTCTTC	CASGVDAEQFF
TRBV9	TRBJ1-3	-	-	TGTGCCAGCAGCCCACCCCTGGGAGGGCACTCAGGAAACACCATATATTTT	CASSPPLGGHSGNTIYF
TRBV13	TRBJ2-1	-	TRBD2	TGTGCCAGCAGATCAGTAGCGGGAGCGGGATACAATGAGCAGTTCTTC	CASRSVAGAGYNEQFF
TRBV5-1	TRBJ2-2	-	TRBD1	TGCGCCAGCAGCGCGACAGGGGGAAGCGGGGAGCTGTTTTTT	CASSATGGSGELFF
TRBV5-6	TRBJ1-5	-	TRBD1	TGTGCCAGCAGCTTATGGGACAGGGTGAATCAGCCCCAGCATTTT	CASSLWDRVNQPQHF
TRBV5-1	TRBJ1-2	-	-	TGCGCCAGCAGCCTACAGGACCGATATGGCTACACCTTC	CASSLQDRYGYTF
TRBV7-9	TRBJ2-3	-	-	TGTTCCAGCAGCGATCAGGGAGATACGCAGTATTTT	CSSSDQGDTQYF
TRBV5-1	TRBJ1-1	-	-	TGCGCCAGCAGCTGGGGGACATCGGACACTGAAGCTTTCTTT	CASSWGTSDTEAFF
TRBV11-2	TRBJ2-1	-	-	TGTGCCAGCAAATGGGCCAACAATGAGCAGTTCTTC	CASKWANNEQFF
TRBV2	TRBJ1-5	-	TRBD1	TGTGCCAGCTCCGGGACAGGCTATCAGCCCCAGCATTTT	CASSGTGYQPQHF
TRBV29-1	TRBJ2-7	-	TRBD1	TGCAGCGTTGAAAGGGGACAGACCTACGAGCAGTACTTC	CSVERGQTYEQYF